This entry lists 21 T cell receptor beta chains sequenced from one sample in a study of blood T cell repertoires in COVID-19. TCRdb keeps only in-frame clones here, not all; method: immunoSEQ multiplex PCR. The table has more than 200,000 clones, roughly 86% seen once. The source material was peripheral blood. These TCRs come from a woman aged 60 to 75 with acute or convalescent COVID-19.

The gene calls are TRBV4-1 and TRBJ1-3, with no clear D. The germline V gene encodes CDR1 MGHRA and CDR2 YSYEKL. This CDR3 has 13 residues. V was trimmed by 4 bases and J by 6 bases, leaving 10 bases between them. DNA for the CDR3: TGCGCCAGCAGCCCCCGGTCTTTAAACACCATATATTTT. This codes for CASSPRSLNTIYF.

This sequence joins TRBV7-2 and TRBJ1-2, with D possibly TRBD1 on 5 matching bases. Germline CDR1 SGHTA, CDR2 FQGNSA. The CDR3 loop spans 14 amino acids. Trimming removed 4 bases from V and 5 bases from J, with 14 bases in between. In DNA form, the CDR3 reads TGTGCCAGCAGCTCGGGAACGGAGGGGTATGGCTACACCTTC. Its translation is CASSSGTEGYGYTF.

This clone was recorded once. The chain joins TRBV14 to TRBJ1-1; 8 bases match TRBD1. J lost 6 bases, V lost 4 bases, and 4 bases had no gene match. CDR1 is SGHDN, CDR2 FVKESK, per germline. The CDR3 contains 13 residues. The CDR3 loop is CASSRMTGAEAFF. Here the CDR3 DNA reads TGTGCCAGCAGCCGGATGACAGGGGCTGAAGCTTTCTTT. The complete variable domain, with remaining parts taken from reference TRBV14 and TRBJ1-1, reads EAGVTQFPSHSVIEKGQTVTLRCDPISGHDNLYWYRRVMGKEIKFLLHFVKESKQDESGMPNNRFLAERTGGTYSTLKVQPAELEDSGVYFCASSRMTGAEAFFGQGTRLTVV.

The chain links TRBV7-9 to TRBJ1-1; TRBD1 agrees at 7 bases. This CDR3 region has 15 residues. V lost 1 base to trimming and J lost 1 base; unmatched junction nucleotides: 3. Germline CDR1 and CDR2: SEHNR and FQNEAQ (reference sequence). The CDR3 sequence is CASSLEGAANTEAFF. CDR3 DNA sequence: TGTGCCAGCAGCTTAGAGGGGGCAGCGAACACTGAAGCTTTCTTT.

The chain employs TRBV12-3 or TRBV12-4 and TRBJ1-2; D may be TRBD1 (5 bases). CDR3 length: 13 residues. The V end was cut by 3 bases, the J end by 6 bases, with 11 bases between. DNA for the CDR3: TGTGCCAGCAGTTTGGGTCAGGGTCATGGCTACACCTTC. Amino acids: CASSLGQGHGYTF.

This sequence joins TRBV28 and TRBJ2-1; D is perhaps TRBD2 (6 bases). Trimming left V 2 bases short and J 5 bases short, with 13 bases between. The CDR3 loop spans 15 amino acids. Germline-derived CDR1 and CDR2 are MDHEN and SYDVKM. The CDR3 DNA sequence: TGTGCCAGCAGTTTAGACCAGCGGGCCAACAATGAGCAGTTCTTC. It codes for CASSLDQRANNEQFF.

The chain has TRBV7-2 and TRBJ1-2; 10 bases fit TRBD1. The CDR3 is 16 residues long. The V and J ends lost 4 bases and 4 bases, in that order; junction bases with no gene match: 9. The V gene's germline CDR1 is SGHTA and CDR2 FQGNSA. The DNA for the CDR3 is TGTGCCAGCAGCTCAAGCAATAGACAGGGGGCCTATGGCTACACCTTC. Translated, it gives CASSSSNRQGAYGYTF.

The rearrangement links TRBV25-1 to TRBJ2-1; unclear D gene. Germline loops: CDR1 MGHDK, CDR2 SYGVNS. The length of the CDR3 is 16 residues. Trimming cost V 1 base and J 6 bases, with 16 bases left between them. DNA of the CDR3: TGTGCCAGCAGTGAATTCCGGGTTGCCAGCCCCAATGAGCAGTTCTTC. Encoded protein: CASSEFRVASPNEQFF.

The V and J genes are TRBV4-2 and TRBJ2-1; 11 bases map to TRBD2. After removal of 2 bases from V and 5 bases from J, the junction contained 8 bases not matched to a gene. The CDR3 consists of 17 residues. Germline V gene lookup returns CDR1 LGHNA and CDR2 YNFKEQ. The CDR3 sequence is CASSQLSSGGQHNEQFF. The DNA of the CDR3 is TGTGCCAGCAGCCAACTGTCTAGCGGGGGGCAACACAATGAGCAGTTCTTC.

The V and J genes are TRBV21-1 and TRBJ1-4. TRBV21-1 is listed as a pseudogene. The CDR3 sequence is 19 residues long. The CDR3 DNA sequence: TGTGCCAGCAGCAAAGAGGATGGAGAACCCTCCTCCCCTAATGAAAAACTGTTTTTT. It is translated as CASSKEDGEPSSPNEKLFF.

The CDR3 protein is CASRKPGQGNTGELFF. The CDR3 coding sequence is TGTGCCAGCAGGAAACCGGGACAGGGTAACACCGGGGAGCTGTTTTTT. V and J are TRBV7-3 and TRBJ2-2; 9 positions agree with TRBD1. Per the germline V gene, CDR1 is SGHTA and CDR2 is FQGTGA. V dropped 6 bases and J dropped 2; count of bases not matched to a gene: 7. The CDR3 has 16 residues.

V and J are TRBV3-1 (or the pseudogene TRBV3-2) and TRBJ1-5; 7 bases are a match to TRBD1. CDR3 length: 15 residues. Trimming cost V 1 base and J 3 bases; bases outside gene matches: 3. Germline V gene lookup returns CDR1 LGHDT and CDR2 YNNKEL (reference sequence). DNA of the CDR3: TGTGCCAGCAGCCAAGCAGGGGGTTACAATCAGCCCCAGCATTTT. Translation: CASSQAGGYNQPQHF.

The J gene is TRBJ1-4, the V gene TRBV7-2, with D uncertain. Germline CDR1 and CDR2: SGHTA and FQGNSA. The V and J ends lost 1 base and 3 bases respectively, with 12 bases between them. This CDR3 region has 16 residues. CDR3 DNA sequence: TGTGCCAGCAGCTTAGTCGGTACAGAGTCTAATGAAAAACTGTTTTTT. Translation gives CASSLVGTESNEKLFF. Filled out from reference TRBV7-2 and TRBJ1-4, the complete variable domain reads GAGVSQSPSNKVTEKGKDVELRCDPISGHTALYWYRQSLGQGLEFLIYFQGNSAPDKSGLPSDRFSAERTGGSVSTLTIQRTQQEDSAVYLCASSLVGTESNEKLFFGSGTQLSVL.

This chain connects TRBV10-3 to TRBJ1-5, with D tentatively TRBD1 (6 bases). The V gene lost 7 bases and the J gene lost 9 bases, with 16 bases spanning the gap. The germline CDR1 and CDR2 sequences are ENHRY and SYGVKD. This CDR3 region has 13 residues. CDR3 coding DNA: TGTGCCATCAACGGACAGCTTCATCTGCCCCAGCATTTT. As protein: CAINGQLHLPQHF.

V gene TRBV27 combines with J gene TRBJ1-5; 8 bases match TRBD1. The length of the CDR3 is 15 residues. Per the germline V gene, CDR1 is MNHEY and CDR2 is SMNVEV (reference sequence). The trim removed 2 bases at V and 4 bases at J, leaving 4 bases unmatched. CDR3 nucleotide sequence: TGTGCCAGCAGTTTAGACAGGGGAATTAATCAGCCCCAGCATTTT. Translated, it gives CASSLDRGINQPQHF.

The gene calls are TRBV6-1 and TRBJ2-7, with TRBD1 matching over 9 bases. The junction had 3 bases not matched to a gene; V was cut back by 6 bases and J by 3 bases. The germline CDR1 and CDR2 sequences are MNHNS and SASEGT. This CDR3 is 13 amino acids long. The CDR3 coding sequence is TGTGCCAGCAGACGGACAGGGGACTACGAGCAGTACTTC. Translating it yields CASRRTGDYEQYF.

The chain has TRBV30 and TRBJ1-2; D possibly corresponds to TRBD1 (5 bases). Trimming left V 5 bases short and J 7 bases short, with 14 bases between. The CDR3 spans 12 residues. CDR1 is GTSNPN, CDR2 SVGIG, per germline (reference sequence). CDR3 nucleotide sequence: TGTGCCTGGGCTCGACAGTACGGTGGCTACACCTTC. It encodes CAWARQYGGYTF.

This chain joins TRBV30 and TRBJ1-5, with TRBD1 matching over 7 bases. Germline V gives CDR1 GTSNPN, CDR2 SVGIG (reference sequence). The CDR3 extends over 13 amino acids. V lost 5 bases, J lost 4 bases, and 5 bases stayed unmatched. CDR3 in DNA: TGTGCCTGGGGGCACAGGGGAAATCAGCCCCAGCATTTT. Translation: CAWGHRGNQPQHF.

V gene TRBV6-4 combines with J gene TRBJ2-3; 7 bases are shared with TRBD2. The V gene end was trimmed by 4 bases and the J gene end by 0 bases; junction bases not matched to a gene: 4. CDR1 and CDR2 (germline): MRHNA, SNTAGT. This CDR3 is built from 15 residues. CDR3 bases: TGTGCCAGCAGTGTCACTAGCGTCAGCACAGATACGCAGTATTTT. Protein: CASSVTSVSTDTQYF.

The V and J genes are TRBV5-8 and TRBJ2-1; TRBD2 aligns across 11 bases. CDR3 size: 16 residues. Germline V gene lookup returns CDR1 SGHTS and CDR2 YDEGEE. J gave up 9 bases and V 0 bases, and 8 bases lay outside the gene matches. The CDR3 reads CASSLAGSGGAGEQFF. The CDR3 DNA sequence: TGTGCCAGCAGCTTGGCCGGTAGCGGGGGGGCGGGTGAGCAGTTCTTC.

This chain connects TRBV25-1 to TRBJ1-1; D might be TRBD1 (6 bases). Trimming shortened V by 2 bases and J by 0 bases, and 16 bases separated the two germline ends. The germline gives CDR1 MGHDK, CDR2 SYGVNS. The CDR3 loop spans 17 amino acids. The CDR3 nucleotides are TGTGCCAGCAGTGAAGTTAGGGGGGGACTCATGAACACTGAAGCTTTCTTT. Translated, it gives CASSEVRGGLMNTEAFF.